This TCR beta chain was captured in a study of early T cells in non-severe SARS-CoV-2 infection. In the study overall: The input, bulk RNA from unsorted whole blood, was sequenced, and chains were unpaired. Study results and limitations: VDJdb matching skewed toward anti-spike CD8 responses, missing private and CD4 specificities.

Germline-derived CDR1 and CDR2 are SGHTA and FQGNSA. After removal of 1 base from V and 9 bases from J, the junction contained 3 bases not matched to a gene. The CDR3 length is 15 residues. About this clonotype: What it binds is unknown.

cDNA molecules, individually, were tagged with unique molecular identifiers. TCRdb processed the 5' RACE reads anew with MiXCR; each CDR3 protein has one entry. The sample consists of about 98,000 distinct CDR3 sequences, approximately 10% of them appearing once. The source of this sequence is an adult who was a healthcare worker with PCR-confirmed SARS-CoV-2 infection or an uninfected control (not recorded which). The specimen sequenced was whole blood. The chain has TRBV7-2 and TRBJ1-6; 10 positions agree with TRBD1. The CDR3 protein is CASSLEGTGASPLHF. The CDR3 nucleotides are TGTGCCAGCAGCTTAGAAGGGACAGGGGCTTCACCCCTCCACTTT. Looking up the rest from reference TRBV7-2 and TRBJ1-6 gives the full variable domain: GAGVSQSPSNKVTEKGKDVELRCDPISGHTALYWYRQSLGQGLEFLIYFQGNSAPDKSGLPSDRFSAERTGGSVSTLTIQRTQQEDSAVYLCASSLEGTGASPLHFGNGTRLTVT.